This TCR beta chain appears in the sequencing data of a study of beta chain features in type 1 diabetes. This clone has more than one count but fewer than ten. A single heparinised blood sample, averaging about 120 mL, was obtained per donor. By way of CD45RO/CCR7/CD25/CD127/CD95/CD27, the CD4+ regulatory, stem cell-like memory, central memory and naive cells were sorted. The J segment lost 4 bases and the V segment lost 6 bases, leaving 6 bases of the junction unmatched. The germline CDR1 and CDR2 sequences are SEHNR and FQNEAQ (reference sequence). The CDR3 contains 14 residues. The study reverse transcribed the entire isolated RNA, so it sequenced expressed TCRB transcripts. Average reads for naive, central memory and regulatory T cell samples were about 3.57 million. Libraries were prepared by immunoSEQ multiplex PCR; TCRdb keeps only in-frame clonotypes and omits some of them. Found here are about 130,000 clones, about 9.2% of them singletons; the top ten hold 0.6% to 0.8%.

This receptor was obtained from a man between 18 and 35 years old in good health. V and J are TRBV7-9 and TRBJ1-2, with 9 nucleotides matching TRBD1. The material sequenced was central memory CD4+ T cells from blood. The CDR3 region has the DNA TGTGCCAGCAGGCGGACAGGGGTGACCTATGGCTACACCTTC. This translates into CASRRTGVTYGYTF.